This T cell receptor (beta chain) was captured in a study of PD-1 blockade in classical Hodgkin lymphoma. The data were produced by immunoSEQ multiplex PCR, yet TCRdb's version contains in-frame clones alone and is incomplete. The sample records thousands of clones, over 60% being singletons. Trimming shortened V by 4 bases and J by 4 bases, and 10 bases separated the two germline ends. The CDR3 sequence is 13 residues long. Germline V gene lookup returns CDR1 SGHNT and CDR2 YENEEA. Time point noted: cycle 4 day 1 (C4D1), after less than 7 weeks of nivolumab. In every patient, relapse followed autologous stem cell transplantation, while exposure to brentuximab vedotin differed. The CD8+ T cells came from thawed PBMCs through magnetic negative selection.

This sequence originates from a human donor with classical Hodgkin lymphoma. The specimen was CD8+ T cells from blood, collected before the fourth cycle of nivolumab. The chain employs TRBV11-3 and TRBJ2-5; the D is unclear. This CDR3 is CASSYRPGETQYF. DNA of the CDR3: TGTGCCAGCAGCTACCGTCCGGGAGAGACCCAGTACTTC.